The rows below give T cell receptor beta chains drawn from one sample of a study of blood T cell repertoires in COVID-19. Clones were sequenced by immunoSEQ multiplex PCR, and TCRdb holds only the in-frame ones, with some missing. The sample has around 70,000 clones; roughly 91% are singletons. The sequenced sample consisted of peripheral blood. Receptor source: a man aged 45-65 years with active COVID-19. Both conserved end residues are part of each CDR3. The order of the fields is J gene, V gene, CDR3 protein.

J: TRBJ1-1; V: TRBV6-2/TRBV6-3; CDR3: CASSFRAPPSEAFF
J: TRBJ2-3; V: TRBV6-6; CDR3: CASSTGSASTDTQYF
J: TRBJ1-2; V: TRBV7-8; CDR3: CASSDRGERDGYTF
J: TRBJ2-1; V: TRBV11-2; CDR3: CASSHVGGGEQFF
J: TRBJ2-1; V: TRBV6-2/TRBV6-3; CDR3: CASSPYRLATYNEQFF
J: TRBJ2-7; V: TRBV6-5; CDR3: CASSWTSGPYEQYF
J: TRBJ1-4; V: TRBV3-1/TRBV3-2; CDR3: CASSPGQVATNEKLFF
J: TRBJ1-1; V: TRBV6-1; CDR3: CASSDRDGRGNTEAFF
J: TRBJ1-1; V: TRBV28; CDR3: CASSLSTGDTEAFF
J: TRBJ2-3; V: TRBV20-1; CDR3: CSASQNRLAHLGQYF
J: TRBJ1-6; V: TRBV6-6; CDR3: CASSPGRGNSPLHF
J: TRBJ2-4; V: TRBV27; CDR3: CASSFLETSGDIQYF
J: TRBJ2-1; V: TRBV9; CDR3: CASSAQGYMDNEQFF
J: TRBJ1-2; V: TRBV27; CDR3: CASSSEGTGRGYTF
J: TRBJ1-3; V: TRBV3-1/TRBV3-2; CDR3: CASSLRTGQNTIYF
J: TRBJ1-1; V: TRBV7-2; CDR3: CASSLEGTASYSEAFF
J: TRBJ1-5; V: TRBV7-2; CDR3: CASSSLDSRLNQPQHF
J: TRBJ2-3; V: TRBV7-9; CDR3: CASSRSALRTDTQYF
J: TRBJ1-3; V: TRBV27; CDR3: CASGSRVSGNTIYF
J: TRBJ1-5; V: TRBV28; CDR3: CASSFAGGRNQPQHF
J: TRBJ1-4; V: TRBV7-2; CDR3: CASRHNRGWNEKLFF
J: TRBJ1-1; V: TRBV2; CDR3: CASSRREGTEAFF
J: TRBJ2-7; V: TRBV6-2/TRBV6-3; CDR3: CASSSTGTSGFIGYEQYF
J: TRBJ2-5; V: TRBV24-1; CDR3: CATSDKGAGETQYF
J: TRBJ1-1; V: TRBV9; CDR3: CASSRTPGTGEEAFF
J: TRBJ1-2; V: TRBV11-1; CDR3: CASSLGAGDYGYTF
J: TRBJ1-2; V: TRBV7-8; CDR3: CASSPTGSYGYTF
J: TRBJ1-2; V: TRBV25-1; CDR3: CASSESFGGYTF
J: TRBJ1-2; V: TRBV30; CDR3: CARPGELGYTF
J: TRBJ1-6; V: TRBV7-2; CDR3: CASSLGGGQGGSPLHF
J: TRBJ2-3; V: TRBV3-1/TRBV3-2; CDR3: CASSQGLAGGTDTQYF
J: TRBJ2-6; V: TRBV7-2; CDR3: CASSGSSGANVLTF
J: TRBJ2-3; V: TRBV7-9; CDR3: CASSRQRTDTQYF
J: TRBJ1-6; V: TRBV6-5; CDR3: CASRDSQNNSPLHF
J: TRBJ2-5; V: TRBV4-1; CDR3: CASSQERTGRKTQYF
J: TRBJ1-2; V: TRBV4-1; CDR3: CASSLGGTGGYTF
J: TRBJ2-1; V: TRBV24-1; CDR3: CATSDHRVSYNEQFF
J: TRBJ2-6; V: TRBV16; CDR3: CASSQSRGGRSGANVLTF
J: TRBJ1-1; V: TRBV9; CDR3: CASSVGQGLKNTEAFF
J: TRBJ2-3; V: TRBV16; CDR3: CASSELYRRENTDTQYF
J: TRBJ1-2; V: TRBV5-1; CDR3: CASSGTNQGAQGYTF